The 12 T cell receptor beta chains below come from one sample, sequenced in a study of siplizumab effects on memory and regulatory T cells. Some clones are missing from TCRdb's copy, which holds only in-frame ones; the method was immunoSEQ multiplex PCR. This table has tens of thousands of clones, about 98% appearing once. Specimen: naive CD8+ T cells sorted from blood. The receptors here all came from a human donor in good health.

The V call is TRBV19, the J call TRBJ2-1; no reliable D call. The ends were cut back, 5 bases at V and 4 bases at J, with 9 bases in the middle. This CDR3 spans 13 amino acids. Germline V gene lookup returns CDR1 LNHDA and CDR2 SQIVND (reference sequence). The CDR3 reads CASSWAAYNEQFF. The CDR3 DNA sequence: TGTGCCAGTAGTTGGGCAGCTTACAATGAGCAGTTCTTC. The whole variable domain, remainder taken from reference TRBV19 and TRBJ2-1, is DGGITQSPKYLFRKEGQNVTLSCEQNLNHDAMYWYRQDPGQGLRLIYYSQIVNDFQKGDIAEGYSVSREKKESFPLTVTSAQKNPTAFYLCASSWAAYNEQFFGPGTRLTVL.

The rearrangement links TRBV5-5 to TRBJ2-2, with TRBD2 matching over 12 bases. In germline, CDR1 is SGHKS, CDR2 YYEKEE (reference sequence). The CDR3 consists of 17 residues. V trimming: 0 bases; J trimming: 2 bases; junction bases outside the gene matches: 2. The CDR3 coding sequence is TGTGCCAGCAGCTTGGTACTAGCGGGAGGCAACACCGGGGAGCTGTTTTTT. It specifies CASSLVLAGGNTGELFF. Filled out from reference TRBV5-5 and TRBJ2-2, the complete variable domain reads DAGVTQSPTHLIKTRGQQVTLRCSPISGHKSVSWYQQVLGQGPQFIFQYYEKEERGRGNFPDRFSARQFPNYSSELNVNALLLGDSALYLCASSLVLAGGNTGELFFGEGSRLTVL.

This clone has a single count. This chain joins TRBV13 and TRBJ2-5; D is ambiguous. CDR1 is PRHDT, CDR2 FYEKMQ, per germline (reference sequence). Between the trimmed V and J ends, which lost 5 bases and 0 bases, there was a span of 7 bases. This CDR3 has 13 residues. CDR3 DNA sequence: TGTGCCAGCAGCGATGGGGACCAAGAGACCCAGTACTTC. Its translation: CASSDGDQETQYF. The full variable domain, completed using reference TRBV13 and TRBJ2-5, is AAGVIQSPRHLIKEKRETATLKCYPIPRHDTVYWYQQGPGQDPQFLISFYEKMQSDKGSIPDRFSAQQFSDYHSELNMSSLELGDSALYFCASSDGDQETQYFGPGTRLLVL.

This chain joins TRBV28 and TRBJ2-7, with D uncertain. Germline CDR1 MDHEN, CDR2 SYDVKM. Trimming took 4 bases from V and 6 from J, leaving 25 bases between them. The CDR3 runs 17 residues. Here the CDR3 reads CASSYSPPVFTEFEQYF. The CDR3 DNA sequence: TGTGCCAGCAGTTACTCCCCTCCGGTGTTCACGGAGTTCGAGCAGTACTTC.

The chain combines TRBV27 with TRBJ1-4; 8 bases fit TRBD1. V trimming: 5 bases; J trimming: 3 bases; junction bases outside the gene matches: 8. The germline gives CDR1 MNHEY, CDR2 SMNVEV (reference sequence). The CDR3 runs to 16 residues. CDR3 coding DNA: TGTGCCAGCAGTCTACAGGGGGAGAGAGCTAATGAAAAACTGTTTTTT. Its translation: CASSLQGERANEKLFF.

The rearrangement links TRBV6-5 to TRBJ2-2; D possibly corresponds to TRBD1 (5 bases). The CDR3 covers 14 residues. Trimming left V 4 bases short and J 4 bases short, with 10 bases between. Germline V CDR1 and CDR2: MNHEY, SVGAGI. In nucleotides, the CDR3 is TGTGCCAGCAGTTGGCAGGGTTTCACCGGGGAGCTGTTTTTT. It codes for CASSWQGFTGELFF.

This clone was counted once. The chain couples TRBV7-9 to TRBJ2-5; 8 positions agree with TRBD1. With 1 base clipped from V and 0 bases from J, the junction kept 1 base outside the gene matches. Per germline, CDR1 SEHNR and CDR2 FQNEAQ (reference sequence). The CDR3 is made up of 15 amino acids. DNA for the CDR3: TGTGCCAGCAGCTTAGGCAGGGGGCACCAAGAGACCCAGTACTTC. Translation gives CASSLGRGHQETQYF.

V usage is TRBV19 and J usage is TRBJ2-7; 8 positions match TRBD2. This CDR3 is 15 amino acids long. The germline CDR1 and CDR2 sequences are LNHDA and SQIVND (reference sequence). The V and J ends lost 1 base and 5 bases, in that order; junction bases with no gene match: 7. The CDR3 nucleotides are TGTGCCAGTAGTATAGGATCGGGAGGGCTCCACGAGCAGTACTTC. It yields the protein CASSIGSGGLHEQYF.

The chain recombines TRBV19 with TRBJ2-1; D unclear. Germline CDR1 reads LNHDA; CDR2 reads SQIVND (reference sequence). CDR3 length: 12 amino acids. Trimming removed 7 bases at V and 3 bases at J, with 7 bases between. The CDR3, as DNA: TGTGCCAGTACAGGAAACTACAATGAGCAGTTCTTC. Its protein product is CASTGNYNEQFF.

The V gene is TRBV7-9, the J gene TRBJ1-1; D gene ambiguous. The germline V gene encodes CDR1 SEHNR and CDR2 FQNEAQ (reference sequence). V was cut by 8 bases and J by 1 base, with 14 bases left in between. The CDR3 totals 14 residues. DNA of the CDR3: TGTGCCAGCGAAACGGTCCTAAAGAACACTGAAGCTTTCTTT. The encoded protein is CASETVLKNTEAFF.

This clone was recorded only once. The rearrangement joins TRBV29-1 to TRBJ2-1; the D is unclear. V was trimmed by 3 bases and J by 7 bases, leaving 10 bases between them. CDR1 is SQVTM and CDR2 is ANQGSEA in the germline V gene. The CDR3 is 12 residues long. The CDR3 bases are TGCAGCGTTGACCGAGGTCCGAATGAGCAGTTCTTC. It yields the protein CSVDRGPNEQFF.

The rearrangement links TRBV4-3 to TRBJ1-2; D might be TRBD1 (5 bases). The V end was cut by 0 bases, the J end by 8 bases, with 16 bases between. This CDR3 contains 15 residues. Germline CDR1 reads LGHNA; CDR2 reads YSLEER. The CDR3 protein is CASSQDREGDWGYTF. The CDR3 DNA sequence: TGCGCCAGCAGCCAAGATCGGGAAGGGGATTGGGGCTACACCTTC.